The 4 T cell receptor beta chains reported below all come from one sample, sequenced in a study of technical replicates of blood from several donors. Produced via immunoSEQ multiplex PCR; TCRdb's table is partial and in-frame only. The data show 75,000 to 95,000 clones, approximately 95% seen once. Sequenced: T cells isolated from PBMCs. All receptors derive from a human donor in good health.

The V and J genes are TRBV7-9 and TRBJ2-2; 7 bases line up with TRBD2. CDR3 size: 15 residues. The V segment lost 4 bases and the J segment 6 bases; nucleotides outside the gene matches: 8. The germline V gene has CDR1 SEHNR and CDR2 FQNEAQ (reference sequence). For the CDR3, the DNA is TGTGCCAGCAGCTCCCCCGGACGGGGGGCCGGGGAGCTGTTTTTT. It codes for CASSSPGRGAGELFF. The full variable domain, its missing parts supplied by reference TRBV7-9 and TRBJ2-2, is DTGVSQNPRHKITKRGQNVTFRCDPISEHNRLYWYRQTLGQGPEFLTYFQNEAQLEKSRLLSDRFSAERPKGSFSTLEIQRTEQGDSAMYLCASSSPGRGAGELFFGEGSRLTVL.

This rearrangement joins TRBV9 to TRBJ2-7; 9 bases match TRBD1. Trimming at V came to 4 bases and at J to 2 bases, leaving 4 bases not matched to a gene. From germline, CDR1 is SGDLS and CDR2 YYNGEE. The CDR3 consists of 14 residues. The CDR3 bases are TGTGCCAGCAGCCCAAGGACAGGGGCCTACGAGCAGTACTTC. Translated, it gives CASSPRTGAYEQYF.

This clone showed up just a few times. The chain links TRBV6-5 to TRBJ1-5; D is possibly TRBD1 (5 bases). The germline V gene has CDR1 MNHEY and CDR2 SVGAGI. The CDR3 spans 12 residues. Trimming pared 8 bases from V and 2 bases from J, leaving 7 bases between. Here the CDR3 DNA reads TGTGCCAGCGGGGGGGGCAATCAGCCCCAGCATTTT. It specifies CASGGGNQPQHF.

The chain's CDR3 is CASGSMDRWTGELFF. The CDR3 nucleotides are TGTGCTAGTGGTTCAATGGACAGATGGACCGGGGAGCTGTTTTTT. The rearrangement links TRBV12-5 to TRBJ2-2; TRBD1 is a possible D gene (6 bases). Germline assignment: CDR1 LGHNT and CDR2 FRNRAP. The CDR3 extends over 15 amino acids. V lost 4 bases and J lost 5, with 14 bases in between.